This TCR beta chain emerged from a study of shared clonotypes between healthy human individuals. Those who donated, Caucasian adults without exception, all lived in Nashville, Tennessee. Remarks on this clone: Its antigen is not known.

The data were produced by immunoSEQ multiplex PCR, yet TCRdb's version contains in-frame clones alone and is incomplete. The repertoire includes 2 million or so clones, 85% to 95% of them detected once, and 0.13% sits in the top ten. Whole-study results and caveats: Relative to clonotypes present in all four donors, those not shared had lower generation probabilities. Relative to memory subsets, naive subsets generally showed larger estimated richness.

The length of the CDR3 is 16 residues. Germline V gene sequence: CDR1 GTSNPN, CDR2 SVGIG (reference sequence). V dropped 1 base and J dropped 7 bases, with 19 bases sitting between them. The origin of this receptor is a man between 18 and 35 years old in good health. The sample was naive CD4+ T cells sorted from blood. The sample's subset: CD45RA+ positively selected. The chain carries TRBV30 and TRBJ2-2; D call uncertain. CDR3 protein: CAWSGSSGRLGGELFF. In DNA, the CDR3 is TGTGCCTGGAGTGGGTCGTCGGGCAGGTTAGGCGGGGAGCTGTTTTTT.